Sequencing of this T cell receptor beta chain was carried out in a study of shared clonotypes between healthy human individuals (dated by TCRdb to 2018 to 2021). Regarding the study in general: The cohort comprised a couple of women and a few men aged 18 to 49 years. For each donor, CD4 naive and CD4 memory were each given three plates, CD8 naive was given two plates, and CD8 memory was given one plate. Blood TCR repertoires of about 5 healthy adults were deeply sequenced to estimate repertoire size and the extent of clonotype sharing between individuals. Different laboratories and diverse techniques were used to prepare libraries and sequence TCR repertoires, to increase sequencing depth and limit assay-specific biases. Between about 0.94 and 8.9 billion PBMCs per donor were obtained by leukapheresis.

Donors were healthy HIV-negative adults with no recently reported acute infections or vaccinations. All donors were Caucasian adults living in Nashville, Tennessee, USA. CD4+ T cells were enriched by magnetic negative selection, after which naive cells were positively selected on CD45RA and the negative fraction was taken as the memory subset. Blood was collected by leukapheresis, and PBMCs were isolated by Ficoll-Histopaque density gradient centrifugation and then cryopreserved in liquid nitrogen vapor phase. Analytical flow cytometry was used to check the purity and quantity of each magnetically sorted T cell population. Genomic DNA was isolated from every sorted fraction and measured by UV absorbance on a Nanodrop 2000c. The paper as a whole reports these results and caveats: Naive subsets generally had larger estimated clonotype richness than memory subsets. Across a handful of donors, 5% to 6% of naive CD4, approximately 3.5% of naive CD8, about 2.3% of memory CD4, and around 0.4% of memory CD8 clonotypes were shared. Sampling was restricted to blood, and TCR repertoires in tissues likely differ from the TCR repertoires found in blood. Based on pairwise subsampling, the degree of clonotype sharing among donors was expected to be affected by sequencing depth. The genetic and exposure-history diversity represented was limited by the small number of donors. Higher generation probabilities were observed for clonotypes shared by all four sorted-subset donors than for non-shared clonotypes. Incomplete sequencing was indicated by rarefaction of sorted-subset datasets, despite the large sequencing depth.

TCR CDR3 regions were amplified from genomic DNA by multiplex PCR using the deep immunoSEQ assay. Extracted genomic DNA from each cell subset was spread evenly across all wells of several immunoSEQ 96-well plates, with each plate serving as a replicate. Each replicate PCR for sorted subsets received roughly 0.2 ug genomic DNA, equal to around 32,000 T cell genomes. Purified libraries were quantified with a Qubit 3.0 fluorometer, sized on a Bioanalyzer 2100, and re-quantified with the KAPA Library Quantification kit. Every immunoSEQ 96-well plate was sequenced on a dedicated single-read 150-cycle Illumina NextSeq 550 flow cell. On the authors' methods: Because only junctional sequences without quality scores were contained in the immunoSEQ output, filtering matching that applied to full-length reads could not be performed. To assign V/J genes and CDR3, sequences were annotated using PyIR, a Python wrapper for IgBLAST v1.9, with IMGT germline references. Reads with weak V/J assignments (E-value above 1e-6), missing CDR3, stop codons, out-of-frame junctions, or ambiguous translated residues were removed. A V3J clonotype was defined by an identical inferred V gene, J gene, and CDR3 amino acid sequence. Percentage overlap between repertoires was calculated by dividing the number of shared unique clonotypes by the size of the smaller repertoire. Three approaches were used to assess repertoire richness: RTK rarefaction, the Chao1 estimator, and Recon v2.1 estimates of unobserved clonotypes. For all TCRbeta clonotypes obtained by the gDNA method from a few donors, generation probabilities were computed with OLGA. Not all clones reach the TCRdb copy of this immuneACCESS table, which keeps in-frame sequences only. Checked studies attribute under half of the gap to unresolved V genes and leave the rest unexplained. The V and J calls and clone size are taken from that table; D and trimming were inferred from the DNA. The table for this sample lists roughly 2.5 million clones; roughly nine tenths of them were counted only once. The ten top clones hold over 0.12% of the sample.

The CDR3 starts with the cysteine, ends with the phenylalanine, and has 13 residues. CDR3 DNA only is kept here, 39 bases in frame from base 1. V and J lose 6 bases and 10 bases, and a span of 16 bases separates them. The germline V gene gives CDR1 as SNHLY and CDR2 as FYNNEI. This clone was picked up one time. Which antigen it targets is not known. Base quality data are lacking; no much larger clone is found one base away. Sequencing input: naive CD4+ T cells sorted from blood. The label giving this sample's cell subset or site can be read as: CD45RA+ positively selected. Recombination connected TRBV2 to TRBJ2-1; no D gene call is confident. The receptor was isolated from a man younger than 30 in good health. The CDR3 reads as follows: CASRGLALREQFF. The DNA sequence follows: TGTGCCAGCAGAGGGTTGGCCCTCCGCGAGCAGTTCTTC.